The present T cell receptor (beta chain) was sequenced within a study of OX40 agonist ivuxolimab in advanced cancers. Study at large: Eligibility rules accepted prior anti-PD-1, anti-PD-L1 or anti-CTLA-4 therapy, and over 30% had some. In three patients, partial responses were observed, one with hepatocellular carcinoma and two with cutaneous melanoma.

Worth noting for this clone: Its specificity is not known.

Study-level findings and limits: Expanded clones belonging to CD8+ T cells outnumbered, on average, those of CD4+.

Clones were sequenced by immunoSEQ multiplex PCR, and TCRdb holds only the in-frame ones, with some missing. Of roughly 71,000 clones listed, less than 85% were seen once; the top ten hold approximately 0.78%. The CDR3 sequence is 13 residues long. The germline CDR1 and CDR2 sequences are GTSNPN and SVGIG (reference sequence). V lost 5 bases and J lost 0, with 8 bases in between. The chain is built from TRBV30 and TRBJ1-3; D remains unclear. The TCR sequence derives from an adult with an advanced solid tumor such as melanoma, head and neck, liver or kidney cancer. The sequenced sample was CD4+ or CD8+ T cells sorted from blood, obtained in a trial of the OX40 agonist ivuxolimab. Here the CDR3 DNA reads TGTGCCTGGGTATTAAACTCTGGAAACACCATATATTTT. This encodes CAWVLNSGNTIYF.